This T cell receptor (beta chain) was retrieved from a study of CD8 T cells in Susac syndrome (dated by TCRdb to the late 2010s). A note on the overall study: Repertoire sequencing was used to test whether CD8+ T cell activation and differentiation in Susac syndrome was antigen driven.

Trimming costs V 3 bases and J 10 bases, and their ends lie 18 bases apart. CDR3 length: 13 amino acids, cysteine to phenylalanine. The only DNA kept is the CDR3, 39 bases in frame from the first base. CDR1 and CDR2 are drawn from the germline V gene (reference sequence): GTSNPN, SVGIG. Study-wide findings and limitations: The study acknowledged that relatively few individuals were included in the TCR sequencing and HLA analysis.

RNA was extracted using the RNeasy kit, and roughly 0.5 to 1 microgram was reverse transcribed with random hexamers. The immunoSEQ multiplex PCR assay, covering 54 Vbeta and 13 Jbeta segments, was used to amplify TCR beta CDR3 regions. To correct PCR amplification bias, a synthetic template baseline was used for both primer optimization and computational correction. As for the authors' bioinformatics: Reads were assigned to V, D and J genes according to IMGT and analyzed in immunoSEQ Analyzer, with only productive sequences retained. Clonality was calculated as one minus the Shannon entropy normalized by log2 of the number of productive unique sequences. For each patient and control, public and private clones were evaluated within the 100 most prevalent clones. A clone was defined as Susac-specific if it was absent from the healthy and MS cohorts, from more than 850 published viral clones and from other ImmuneACCESS disease sequences. TCRdb reworked the public reads: Q25 trimming with fastp, MiXCR clone assembly, productive beta chains retained. Each CDR3 protein appears once, grouped with its most common genes and DNA. TCRdb, not the original authors, processed these V and J calls. Across this sample there are 150,000 to 200,000 distinct CDR3 sequences, with 94% seen only once. The top ten hold 0.085% to 0.095% of the sample.

Peripheral blood CD8+ and CD4+ T cells from healthy donors, Susac syndrome patients and multiple sclerosis patients were profiled by high-throughput TCR beta sequencing. The multiple sclerosis controls were treatment-naive patients who had stable or active relapsing-remitting disease and met the revised McDonald criteria. Bulk CD8+ and CD4+ T cells were purified magnetically by negative isolation, whereas CD8+ TEMRA cells were enriched by FACS. Blood was drawn into EDTA tubes, processed within 24 hours, and PBMCs were isolated by density gradient centrifugation. PBMCs destined for TCR sequencing were cryopreserved in liquid nitrogen and later thawed in a 37 °C water bath. Purity of sorted or isolated CD4+, CD8+ and CD8+ TEMRA cells was at least 90%. Points on this clonotype: Its specific antigen is unknown. Base qualities are missing; no much larger clone stands one base away.

The chain uses TRBV30 and TRBJ1-1, with an unclear D gene assignment. The sequencing input was CD4+ T cells from PBMCs. This receptor was identified in a human donor with multiple sclerosis. The DNA is TGTGCCTGGAGGGGAAAAATTCCACTGGGAGCTTTCTTT. It encodes CAWRGKIPLGAFF.